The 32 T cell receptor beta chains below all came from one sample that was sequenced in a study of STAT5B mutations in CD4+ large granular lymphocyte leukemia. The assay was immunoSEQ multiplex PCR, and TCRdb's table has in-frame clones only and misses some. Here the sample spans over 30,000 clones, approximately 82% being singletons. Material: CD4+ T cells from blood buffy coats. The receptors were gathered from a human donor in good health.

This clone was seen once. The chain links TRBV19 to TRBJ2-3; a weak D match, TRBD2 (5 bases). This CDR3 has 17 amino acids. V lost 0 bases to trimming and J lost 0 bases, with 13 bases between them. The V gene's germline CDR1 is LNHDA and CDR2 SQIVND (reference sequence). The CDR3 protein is CASSIDRDSSSTDTQYF. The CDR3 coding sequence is TGTGCCAGTAGTATAGATCGGGATAGCTCTAGCACAGATACGCAGTATTTT. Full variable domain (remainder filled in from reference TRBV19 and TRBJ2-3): DGGITQSPKYLFRKEGQNVTLSCEQNLNHDAMYWYRQDPGQGLRLIYYSQIVNDFQKGDIAEGYSVSREKKESFPLTVTSAQKNPTAFYLCASSIDRDSSSTDTQYFGPGTRLTVL.

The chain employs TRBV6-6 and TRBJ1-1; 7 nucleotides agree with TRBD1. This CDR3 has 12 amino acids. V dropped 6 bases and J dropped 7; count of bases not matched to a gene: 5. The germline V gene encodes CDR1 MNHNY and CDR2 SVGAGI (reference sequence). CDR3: CASRNRDSEAFF. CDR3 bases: TGTGCCAGCAGGAACCGGGACAGTGAAGCTTTCTTT.

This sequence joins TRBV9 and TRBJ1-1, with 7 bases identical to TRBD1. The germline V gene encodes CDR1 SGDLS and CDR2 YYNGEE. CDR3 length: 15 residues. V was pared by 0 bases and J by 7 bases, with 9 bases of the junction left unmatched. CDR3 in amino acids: CASSVGGDRVLEAFF. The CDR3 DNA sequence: TGTGCCAGCAGCGTAGGTGGCGACAGGGTTCTTGAAGCTTTCTTT.

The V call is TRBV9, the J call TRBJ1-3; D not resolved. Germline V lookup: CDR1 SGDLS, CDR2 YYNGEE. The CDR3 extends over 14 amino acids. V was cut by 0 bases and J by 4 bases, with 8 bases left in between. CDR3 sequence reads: CASSVGLQGNTIYF. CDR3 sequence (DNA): TGTGCCAGCAGCGTAGGGTTACAAGGAAACACCATATATTTT.

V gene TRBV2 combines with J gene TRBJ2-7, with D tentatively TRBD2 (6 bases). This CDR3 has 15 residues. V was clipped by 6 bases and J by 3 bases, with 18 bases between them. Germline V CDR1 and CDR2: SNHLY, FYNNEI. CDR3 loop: CASRAQLAADYEQYF. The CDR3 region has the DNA TGTGCCAGCAGAGCTCAACTAGCAGCAGACTACGAGCAGTACTTC. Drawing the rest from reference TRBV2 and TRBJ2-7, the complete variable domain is EPEVTQTPSHQVTQMGQEVILRCVPISNHLYFYWYRQILGQKVEFLVSFYNNEISEKSEIFDDQFSVERPDGSNFTLKIRSTKLEDSAMYFCASRAQLAADYEQYFGPGTRLTVT.

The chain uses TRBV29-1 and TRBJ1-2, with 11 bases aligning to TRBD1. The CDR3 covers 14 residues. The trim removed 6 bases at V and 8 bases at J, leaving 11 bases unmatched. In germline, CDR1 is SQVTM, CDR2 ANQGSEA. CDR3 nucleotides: TGCAGCGTCGCTCGGACAGGGGGCGCAGCCGGCTACACCTTC. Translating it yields CSVARTGGAAGYTF.

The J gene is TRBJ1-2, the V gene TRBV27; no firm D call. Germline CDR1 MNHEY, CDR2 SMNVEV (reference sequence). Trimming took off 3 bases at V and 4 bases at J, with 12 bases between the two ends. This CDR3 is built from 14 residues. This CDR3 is CASSLKGMSYGYTF. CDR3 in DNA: TGTGCCAGCAGTTTGAAGGGAATGAGCTATGGCTACACCTTC.

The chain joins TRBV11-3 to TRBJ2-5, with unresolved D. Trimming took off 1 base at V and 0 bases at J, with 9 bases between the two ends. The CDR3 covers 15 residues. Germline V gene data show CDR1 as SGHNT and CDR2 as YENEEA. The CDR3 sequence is CASSLGLSDQETQYF. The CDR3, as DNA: TGTGCCAGCAGCTTAGGTCTCAGCGACCAAGAGACCCAGTACTTC. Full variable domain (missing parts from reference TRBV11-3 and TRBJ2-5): EAGVVQSPRYKIIEKKQPVAFWCNPISGHNTLYWYLQNLGQGPELLIRYENEEAVDDSQLPKDRFSAERLKGVDSTLKIQPAELGDSAVYLCASSLGLSDQETQYFGPGTRLLVL.

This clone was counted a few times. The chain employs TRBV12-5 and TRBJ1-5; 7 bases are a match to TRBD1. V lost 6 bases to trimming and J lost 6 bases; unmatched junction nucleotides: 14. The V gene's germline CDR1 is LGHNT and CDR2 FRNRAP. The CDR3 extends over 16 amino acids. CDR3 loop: CASGPPGGGARQPQHF. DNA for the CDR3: TGTGCTAGTGGACCTCCAGGGGGTGGAGCACGTCAGCCCCAGCATTTT.

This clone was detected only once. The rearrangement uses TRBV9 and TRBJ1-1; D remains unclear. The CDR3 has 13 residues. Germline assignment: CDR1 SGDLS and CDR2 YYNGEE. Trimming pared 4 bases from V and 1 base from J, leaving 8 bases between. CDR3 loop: CASSKQSNTEAFF. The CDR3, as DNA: TGTGCCAGCAGCAAACAGTCGAACACTGAAGCTTTCTTT.

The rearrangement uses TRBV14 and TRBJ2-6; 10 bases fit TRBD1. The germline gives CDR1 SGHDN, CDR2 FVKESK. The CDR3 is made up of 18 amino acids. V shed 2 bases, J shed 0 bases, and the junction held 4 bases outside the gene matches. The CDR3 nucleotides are TGTGCCAGCAGCCAAAGGACAGGGGGTCTCTCTGGGGCCAACGTCCTGACTTTC. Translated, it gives CASSQRTGGLSGANVLTF.

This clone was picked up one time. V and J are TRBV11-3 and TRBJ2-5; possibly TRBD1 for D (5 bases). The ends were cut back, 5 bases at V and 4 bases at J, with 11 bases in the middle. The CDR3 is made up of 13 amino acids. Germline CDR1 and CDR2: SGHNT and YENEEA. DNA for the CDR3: TGTGCCAGCAGCAACGACAGAGGAGAGACCCAGTACTTC. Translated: CASSNDRGETQYF.

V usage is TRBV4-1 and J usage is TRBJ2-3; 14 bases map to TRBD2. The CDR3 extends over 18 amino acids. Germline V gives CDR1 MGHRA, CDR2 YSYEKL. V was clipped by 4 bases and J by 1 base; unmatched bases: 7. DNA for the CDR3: TGCGCCAGCAGCCGGGGAGGACTAGCGGGAGGTGGCACAGATACGCAGTATTTT. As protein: CASSRGGLAGGGTDTQYF.

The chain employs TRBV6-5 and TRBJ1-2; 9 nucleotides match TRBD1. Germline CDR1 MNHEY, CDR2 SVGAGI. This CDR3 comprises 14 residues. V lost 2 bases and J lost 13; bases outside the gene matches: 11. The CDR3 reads CASSYGGQGLRLTF. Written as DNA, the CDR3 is TGTGCCAGCAGTTACGGGGGACAGGGCTTGAGGCTCACCTTC.

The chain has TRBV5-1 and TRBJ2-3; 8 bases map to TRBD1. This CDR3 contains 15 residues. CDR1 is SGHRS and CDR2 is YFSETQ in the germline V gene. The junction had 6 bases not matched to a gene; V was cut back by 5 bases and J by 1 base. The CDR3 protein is CASSSETGGTDTQYF. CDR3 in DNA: TGCGCCAGCAGTTCGGAGACAGGGGGCACAGATACGCAGTATTTT.

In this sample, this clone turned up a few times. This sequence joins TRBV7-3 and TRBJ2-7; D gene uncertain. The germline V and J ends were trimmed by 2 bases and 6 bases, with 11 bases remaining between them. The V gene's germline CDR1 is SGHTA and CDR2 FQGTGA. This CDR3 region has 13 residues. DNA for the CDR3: TGTGCCAGCAGCTTATCGTCCGGTCTCGAGCAGTACTTC. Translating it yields CASSLSSGLEQYF.

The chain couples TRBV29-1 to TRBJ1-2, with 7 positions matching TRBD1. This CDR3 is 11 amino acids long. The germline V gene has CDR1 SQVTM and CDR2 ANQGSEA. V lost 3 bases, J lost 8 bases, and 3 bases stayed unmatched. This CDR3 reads CSVERTGGYTF. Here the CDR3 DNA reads TGCAGCGTTGAGCGGACAGGCGGCTACACCTTC.

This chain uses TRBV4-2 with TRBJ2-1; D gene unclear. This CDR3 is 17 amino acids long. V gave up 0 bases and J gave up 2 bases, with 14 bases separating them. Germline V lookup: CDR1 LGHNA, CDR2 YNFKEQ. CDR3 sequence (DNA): TGTGCCAGCAGCCAAGAGGGCGGCGGCCGAACCTACAATGAGCAGTTCTTC. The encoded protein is CASSQEGGGRTYNEQFF.

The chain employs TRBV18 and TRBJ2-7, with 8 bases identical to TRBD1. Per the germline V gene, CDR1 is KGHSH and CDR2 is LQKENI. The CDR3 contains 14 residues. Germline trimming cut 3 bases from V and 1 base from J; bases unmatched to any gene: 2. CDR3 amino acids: CASSPRGLSYEQYF. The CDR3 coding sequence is TGTGCCAGCTCACCCAGGGGGCTTTCCTACGAGCAGTACTTC.

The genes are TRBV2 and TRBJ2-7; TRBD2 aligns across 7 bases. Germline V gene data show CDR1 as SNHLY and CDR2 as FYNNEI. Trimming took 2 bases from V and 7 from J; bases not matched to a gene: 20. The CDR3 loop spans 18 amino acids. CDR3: CASSEPVRGPSGLREQYF. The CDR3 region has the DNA TGTGCCAGCAGTGAACCCGTCAGAGGGCCTAGCGGATTACGGGAGCAGTACTTC.

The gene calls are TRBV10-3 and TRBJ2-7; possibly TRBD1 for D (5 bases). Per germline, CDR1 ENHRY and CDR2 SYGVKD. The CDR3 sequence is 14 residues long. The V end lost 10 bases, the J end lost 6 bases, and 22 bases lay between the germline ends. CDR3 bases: TGTGCCACCTGTTCGTCCAGGGAAGGTATCGAGCAGTACTTC. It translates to CATCSSREGIEQYF.

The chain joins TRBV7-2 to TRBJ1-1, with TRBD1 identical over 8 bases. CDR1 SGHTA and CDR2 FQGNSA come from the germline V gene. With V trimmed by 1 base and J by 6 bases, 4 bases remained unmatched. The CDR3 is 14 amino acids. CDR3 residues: CASSLEDRAPEAFF. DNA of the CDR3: TGTGCCAGCAGCTTAGAGGACAGGGCGCCTGAAGCTTTCTTT.

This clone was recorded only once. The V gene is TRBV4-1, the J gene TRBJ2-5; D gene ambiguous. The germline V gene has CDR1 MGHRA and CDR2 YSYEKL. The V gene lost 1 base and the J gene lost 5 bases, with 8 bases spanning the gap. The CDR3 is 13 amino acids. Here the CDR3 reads CASSQAGLETQYF. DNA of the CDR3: TGCGCCAGCAGCCAAGCGGGTTTGGAGACCCAGTACTTC.

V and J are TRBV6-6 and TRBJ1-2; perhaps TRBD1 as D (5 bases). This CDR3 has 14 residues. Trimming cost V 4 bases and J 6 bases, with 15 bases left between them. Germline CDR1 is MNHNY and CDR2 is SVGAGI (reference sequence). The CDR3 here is CASSWEGIENGYTF. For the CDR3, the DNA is TGTGCCAGCAGTTGGGAGGGGATTGAGAATGGCTACACCTTC.

The CDR3 sequence: CASSYTGANYGYTF. CDR3 in DNA: TGTGCCAGCAGTTATACAGGGGCTAACTATGGCTACACCTTC. The chain is built from TRBV27 and TRBJ1-2; 7 bases are a match to TRBD1. The trim removed 4 bases at V and 0 bases at J, leaving 2 bases unmatched. Germline CDR1 MNHEY, CDR2 SMNVEV (reference sequence). The CDR3 totals 14 residues.

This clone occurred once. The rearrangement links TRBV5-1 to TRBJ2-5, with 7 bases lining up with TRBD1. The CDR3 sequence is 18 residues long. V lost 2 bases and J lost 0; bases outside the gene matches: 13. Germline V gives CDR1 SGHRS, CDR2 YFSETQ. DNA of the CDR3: TGCGCCAGCAGCTTAATACAGGGGTTCAGGGGGTACCAAGAGACCCAGTACTTC. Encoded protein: CASSLIQGFRGYQETQYF.

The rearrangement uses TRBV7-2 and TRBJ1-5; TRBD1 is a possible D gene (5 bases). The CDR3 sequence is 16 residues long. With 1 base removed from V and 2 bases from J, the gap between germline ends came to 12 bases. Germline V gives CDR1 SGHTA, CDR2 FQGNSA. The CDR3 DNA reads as TGTGCCAGCAGCTTAGGCACCCGGGGGGGCAATCAGCCCCAGCATTTT. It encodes CASSLGTRGGNQPQHF.

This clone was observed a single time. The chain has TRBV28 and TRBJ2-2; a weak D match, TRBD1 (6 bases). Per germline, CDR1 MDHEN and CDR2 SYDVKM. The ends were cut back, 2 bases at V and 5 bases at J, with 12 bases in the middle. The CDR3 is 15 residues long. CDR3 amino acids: CASSLGTLLTGELFF. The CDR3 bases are TGTGCCAGCAGTTTAGGGACACTATTGACCGGGGAGCTGTTTTTT.

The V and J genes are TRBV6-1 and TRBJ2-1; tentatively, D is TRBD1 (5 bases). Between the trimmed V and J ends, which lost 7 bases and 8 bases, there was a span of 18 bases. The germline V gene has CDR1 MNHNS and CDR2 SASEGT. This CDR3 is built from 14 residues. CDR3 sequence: CASTPGGHGDEQFF. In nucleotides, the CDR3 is TGTGCCAGCACCCCGGGCGGACATGGGGATGAGCAGTTCTTC.

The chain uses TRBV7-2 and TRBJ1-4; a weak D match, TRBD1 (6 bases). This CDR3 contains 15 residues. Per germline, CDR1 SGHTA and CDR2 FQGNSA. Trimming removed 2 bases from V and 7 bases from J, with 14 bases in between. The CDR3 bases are TGTGCCAGCAGCTTATTGGGGGCGGGGGGTGAAAAACTGTTTTTT. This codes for CASSLLGAGGEKLFF.

The CDR3 protein is CASSQVRQGNSPLHF. The CDR3 region has the DNA TGCGCCAGCAGCCAAGTAAGACAGGGGAATTCACCCCTCCACTTT. The V call is TRBV4-3, the J call TRBJ1-6; 8 bases match TRBD1. The trim removed 1 base at V and 7 bases at J, leaving 3 bases unmatched. The CDR3 has 15 residues. Germline V CDR1 and CDR2: LGHNA, YSLEER.

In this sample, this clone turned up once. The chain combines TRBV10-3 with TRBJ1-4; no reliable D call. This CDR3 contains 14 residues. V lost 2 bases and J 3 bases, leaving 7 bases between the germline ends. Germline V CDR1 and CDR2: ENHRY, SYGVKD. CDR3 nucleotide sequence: TGTGCCATCAGTGAGGGTCTCGCTAATGAAAAACTGTTTTTT. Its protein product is CAISEGLANEKLFF.